This entry features one T cell receptor beta chain sequence. Per the germline V gene, CDR1 is SGDLS and CDR2 is YYNGEE. Trimming took 4 bases from V and 1 from J; bases not matched to a gene: 10. The CDR3 extends over 16 amino acids. The data originate from a study of cytomegalovirus exposure and HLA in healthy donors. The PCR used 60 Vbeta and 13 Jbeta primers. This table comes from immunoSEQ multiplex PCR, and its TCRdb copy is limited to in-frame clones, with some not included. Of fewer than 100,000 clones listed, roughly 75% are singletons. The origin of this receptor is a woman aged 60-75 years in good health and CMV-seronegative. The chain is built from TRBV9 and TRBJ2-7; 8 bases map to TRBD2. Sequenced material: PBMCs. CDR3 residues: CASSRNREGASYEQYF. The DNA of the CDR3 is TGTGCCAGCAGCCGGAACCGGGAGGGAGCGTCCTACGAGCAGTACTTC. The whole variable domain, filled in from reference TRBV9 and TRBJ2-7, reads DSGVTQTPKHLITATGQRVTLRCSPRSGDLSVYWYQQSLDQGLQFLIQYYNGEERAKGNILERFSAQQFPDLHSELNLSSLELGDSALYFCASSRNREGASYEQYFGPGTRLTVT.